This entry lists 32 T cell receptor beta chains sequenced from one sample in a study of beta chain features in type 1 diabetes. What was sequenced were expressed TCRB transcripts, since all of the isolated RNA had been reverse transcribed. Only in-frame clones appear in the TCRdb table, and some are missing; sequencing was by immunoSEQ multiplex PCR. The sample records 160,000 or so clones, 7% to 10% being singletons. The sequenced sample consisted of central memory CD4+ T cells from blood. The receptors shown here come from a woman in her late teens or twenties in good health.

This chain connects TRBV11-3 to TRBJ2-5; maybe TRBD2 (6 bases). Trimming removed 0 bases from V and 2 bases from J, with 7 bases in between. CDR1 is SGHNT, CDR2 YENEEA, per germline. This CDR3 is 14 amino acids long. This chain's CDR3 is CASSLDAGQETQYF. The CDR3 region has the DNA TGTGCCAGCAGCTTAGATGCGGGGCAAGAGACCCAGTACTTC.

This clone was counted between two and nine times. The chain is built from TRBV30 and TRBJ1-2, with D uncertain. CDR3 size: 12 residues. V was pared by 1 base and J by 3 bases, with 6 bases between. Germline-derived CDR1 and CDR2 are GTSNPN and SVGIG (reference sequence). The CDR3 loop is CAWSGPHYGYTF. CDR3 sequence (DNA): TGTGCCTGGAGTGGGCCTCACTATGGCTACACCTTC.

This clone was counted only a few times. This rearrangement joins TRBV30 to TRBJ1-4; the D is unclear. Trimming removed 0 bases from V and 7 bases from J, with 6 bases in between. CDR3 length equals 12 residues. The germline gives CDR1 GTSNPN, CDR2 SVGIG (reference sequence). The CDR3 here is CAWSVGSEKLFF. CDR3 DNA sequence: TGTGCCTGGAGTGTAGGGAGTGAAAAACTGTTTTTT.

This clone was detected a few times. The chain has TRBV4-2 and TRBJ2-5, with a tentative D call TRBD2 (6 bases). The ends were cut back, 5 bases at V and 2 bases at J, with 21 bases in the middle. Germline lookup yields CDR1 LGHNA and CDR2 YNFKEQ. The CDR3 runs 17 residues. CDR3 coding DNA: TGTGCCAGCAGCTTGTTGGGAGCGGAGGGCCCACAAGAGACCCAGTACTTC. This codes for CASSLLGAEGPQETQYF.

V and J are TRBV7-2 and TRBJ1-4; the match to TRBD1 covers 8 bases. Germline lookup yields CDR1 SGHTA and CDR2 FQGNSA. CDR3 size: 13 residues. Trimming cost V 5 bases and J 8 bases; bases outside gene matches: 4. CDR3 residues: CASSPDRDEKLFF. The CDR3 nucleotides read TGTGCCAGCAGCCCGGACAGGGACGAAAAACTGTTTTTT.

The table lists this clone with a few counts. The rearrangement joins TRBV7-9 to TRBJ1-4, with no clear D. The CDR3 is 13 residues long. Trimming removed 4 bases from V and 8 bases from J, with 11 bases in between. Germline assignment: CDR1 SEHNR and CDR2 FQNEAQ (reference sequence). CDR3 amino acids: CASSSNTGEKLFF. The DNA of the CDR3 is TGTGCCAGCAGCTCCAACACCGGGGAAAAACTGTTTTTT.

This clone was recorded many times. V usage is TRBV7-9 and J usage is TRBJ2-5; the D is unclear. V was cut by 5 bases and J by 1 base, with 2 bases left in between. The CDR3 length is 11 residues. CDR1 and CDR2 (germline): SEHNR, FQNEAQ (reference sequence). Written as DNA, the CDR3 is TGTGCCAGCAGCCGCCAAGAGACCCAGTACTTC. Its translation is CASSRQETQYF.

The genes are TRBV27 and TRBJ1-5; perhaps TRBD1 as D (6 bases). This CDR3 comprises 14 residues. Looked up from germline, CDR1 is MNHEY and CDR2 is SMNVEV (reference sequence). V shed 5 bases and J shed 11 bases, with 19 bases lying between them. Here the CDR3 reads CASSPRTAPQTQHF. CDR3 in DNA: TGTGCCAGCAGTCCTAGGACAGCCCCACAGACCCAGCATTTT.

This clone was detected only a few times. This chain joins TRBV7-9 and TRBJ1-1, with D uncertain. V shed 2 bases and J shed 4 bases, with 8 bases lying between them. This CDR3 contains 13 residues. Germline CDR1 reads SEHNR; CDR2 reads FQNEAQ (reference sequence). This CDR3 is CASSLKESTEAFF. Written as DNA, the CDR3 is TGTGCCAGCAGCTTAAAGGAGTCCACTGAAGCTTTCTTT.

The V and J genes are TRBV29-1 and TRBJ2-3; D may be TRBD1 (9 bases). The CDR3 runs 15 residues. The V and J ends lost 7 bases and 4 bases respectively, with 21 bases between them. The germline V gene has CDR1 SQVTM and CDR2 ANQGSEA. This CDR3 is CSATGSGTGPDTQYF. CDR3 coding DNA: TGCAGCGCCACCGGTAGCGGGACAGGGCCAGATACGCAGTATTTT.

The CDR3 here is CASSLRTEEKLFF. For the CDR3, the DNA is TGTGCCAGCAGCTTAAGGACAGAGGAAAAACTGTTTTTT. V usage is TRBV11-1 and J usage is TRBJ1-4, with D maybe TRBD1 (6 bases). Germline V gene lookup returns CDR1 SGHAT and CDR2 FQDESV (reference sequence). Trimming took 2 bases from V and 8 from J, leaving 9 bases between them. There are 13 residues in the CDR3.

A few counts support this clone. The V and J genes are TRBV12-5 and TRBJ2-1, with D tentatively TRBD2 (5 bases). This CDR3 is built from 16 residues. Trimming took 2 bases from V and 4 from J, leaving 15 bases between them. Germline CDR1 is LGHNT and CDR2 is FRNRAP. This chain's CDR3 is CASGLRDGSMYNEQFF. In nucleotides, the CDR3 is TGTGCTAGTGGTTTGAGGGATGGGAGTATGTACAATGAGCAGTTCTTC.

This clone has only a few counts. The chain recombines TRBV6-5 with TRBJ2-2; D call uncertain. The ends were cut back, 3 bases at V and 7 bases at J, with 6 bases in the middle. Germline V lookup: CDR1 MNHEY, CDR2 SVGAGI. This CDR3 contains 12 residues. The CDR3, as DNA: TGTGCCAGCAGTTATACTATCGGGGAGCTGTTTTTT. Residues: CASSYTIGELFF.

This clone occurred a few times. The V gene is TRBV7-9, the J gene TRBJ2-5; a weak D match, TRBD1 (6 bases). The CDR3 is 13 residues long. V was trimmed by 6 bases and J by 6 bases, leaving 14 bases between them. Germline V lookup: CDR1 SEHNR, CDR2 FQNEAQ (reference sequence). The CDR3 spells CASSPDRRQTQYF. CDR3 bases: TGTGCCAGCAGTCCAGACAGGAGGCAGACCCAGTACTTC.

The chain links TRBV5-4 to TRBJ2-1; 7 bases match TRBD2. The germline gives CDR1 SGHNT, CDR2 YYREEE (reference sequence). This CDR3 is 14 amino acids long. Trimming took 1 base from V and 7 from J; bases not matched to a gene: 5. CDR3 nucleotide sequence: TGTGCCAGCAGCTTGCGGAGTAGCGGGAATGAGCAGTTCTTC. This codes for CASSLRSSGNEQFF.

This clone turned up a few times. The chain combines TRBV30 with TRBJ2-2, with 7 bases fitting TRBD1. The V gene's germline CDR1 is GTSNPN and CDR2 SVGIG (reference sequence). V gave up 5 bases and J gave up 1 base; unmatched junction bases: 7. There are 15 residues in the CDR3. CDR3: CAWVPGQRNTGELFF. The CDR3 DNA is TGTGCCTGGGTTCCGGGACAGCGGAACACCGGGGAGCTGTTTTTT.

The chain recombines TRBV15 with TRBJ2-7, with TRBD1 identical over 7 bases. The V gene end was trimmed by 3 bases and the J gene end by 2 bases; junction bases not matched to a gene: 1. Looked up from germline, CDR1 is LNHNV and CDR2 is YYDKDF (reference sequence). The CDR3 is 13 amino acids. The CDR3 loop is CATSRDRPYEQYF. CDR3 bases: TGTGCCACCAGCAGGGACAGGCCCTACGAGCAGTACTTC. The variable domain in full, completed from reference TRBV15 and TRBJ2-7, reads DAMVIQNPRYQVTQFGKPVTLSCSQTLNHNVMYWYQQKSSQAPKLLFHYYDKDFNNEADTPDNFQSRRPNTSFCFLDIRSPGLGDTAMYLCATSRDRPYEQYFGPGTRLTVT.

A few counts support this clone. This chain joins TRBV18 and TRBJ2-7, with 7 bases identical to TRBD2. The V gene's germline CDR1 is KGHSH and CDR2 LQKENI. The CDR3 extends over 15 amino acids. Trimming removed 2 bases from V and 3 bases from J; junction bases left unmatched: 7. Here the CDR3 reads CASSPDWGRGYEQYF. CDR3 sequence (DNA): TGTGCCAGCTCACCAGATTGGGGGAGGGGCTACGAGCAGTACTTC.

The rearrangement joins TRBV7-2 to TRBJ1-2; TRBD1 matches 8 bases. Germline loops: CDR1 SGHTA, CDR2 FQGNSA. The J segment lost 0 bases and the V segment lost 5 bases, leaving 5 bases of the junction unmatched. The CDR3 extends over 15 amino acids. CDR3 protein: CASSRGQGANYGYTF. The CDR3 nucleotides are TGTGCCAGCAGCCGAGGACAGGGAGCTAACTATGGCTACACCTTC. Supplemented by reference TRBV7-2 and TRBJ1-2, the full variable domain reads GAGVSQSPSNKVTEKGKDVELRCDPISGHTALYWYRQSLGQGLEFLIYFQGNSAPDKSGLPSDRFSAERTGGSVSTLTIQRTQQEDSAVYLCASSRGQGANYGYTFGSGTRLTVV.

This clone was found a few times. The V gene is TRBV18, the J gene TRBJ2-3; possible D gene TRBD2, 6 bases. Germline values: CDR1 KGHSH, CDR2 LQKENI. This CDR3 is 13 amino acids long. Trimming removed 6 bases at V and 5 bases at J, with 12 bases between. CDR3 in DNA: TGTGCCAGCTCTCCGCTTAGCGGAGATACGCAGTATTTT. Translating gives CASSPLSGDTQYF.

The chain has TRBV12-5 and TRBJ2-3; 8 bases are shared with TRBD1. The germline V gene has CDR1 LGHNT and CDR2 FRNRAP. J gave up 3 bases and V 5 bases, and 4 bases lay outside the gene matches. The CDR3 has 14 amino acids. Here the CDR3 DNA reads TGTGCTAGTGGTCTCGGACAGGGAACAGATACGCAGTATTTT. This gives the protein CASGLGQGTDTQYF.

There are many counts of this clone. The chain joins TRBV7-2 to TRBJ2-1; tentatively, D is TRBD2 (6 bases). Trimming stripped 1 base from V and 7 bases from J, with 11 bases between. This CDR3 is 14 amino acids long. Germline V gene sequence: CDR1 SGHTA, CDR2 FQGNSA. The CDR3 DNA follows: TGTGCCAGCAGCTTAGTGGGACTGGGGAATGAGCAGTTCTTC. Protein product: CASSLVGLGNEQFF.

The chain couples TRBV5-1 to TRBJ2-5; TRBD1 aligns across 12 bases. V lost 4 bases, J lost 3 bases, and 4 bases stayed unmatched. CDR1 SGHRS and CDR2 YFSETQ come from the germline V gene. The CDR3 sequence is 15 residues long. As DNA, the CDR3 is TGCGCCAGCAGCATGGGACAGGGGGCGAAAGAGACCCAGTACTTC. Its protein product is CASSMGQGAKETQYF.

This clone was found a few times. V usage is TRBV30 and J usage is TRBJ1-2, with 9 bases identical to TRBD1. The CDR3 has 12 residues. Trimming cost V 6 bases and J 3 bases; bases outside gene matches: 2. From germline, CDR1 is GTSNPN and CDR2 SVGIG (reference sequence). CDR3: CACRTGDYGYTF. Written as DNA, the CDR3 is TGTGCCTGCCGGACAGGGGACTATGGCTACACCTTC.

The chain employs TRBV7-9 and TRBJ2-5, with TRBD2 as a possible D gene (6 bases). V was clipped by 3 bases and J by 5 bases, with 16 bases between them. The CDR3 is 15 residues long. CDR1 is SEHNR and CDR2 is FQNEAQ in the germline V gene (reference sequence). In DNA, the CDR3 is TGTGCCAGCAGCTTCGAAACGGGAGACGGGGAGACCCAGTACTTC. Translating gives CASSFETGDGETQYF.

V is TRBV6-5 and J is TRBJ2-2; 9 bases are a match to TRBD1. The CDR3 covers 15 residues. Germline V gene sequence: CDR1 MNHEY, CDR2 SVGAGI. The trim removed 5 bases at V and 5 bases at J, leaving 6 bases unmatched. The CDR3 DNA reads TGTGCCAGCAGTATCGGACAGGGGAGGACCGGGGAGCTGTTTTTT. This translates into CASSIGQGRTGELFF.

The CDR3 nucleotides are TGTGCCAGCTCCCCCGGGACTAGCGTTGGCGAGCAGTACTTC. Translated: CASSPGTSVGEQYF. This chain joins TRBV6-1 and TRBJ2-7, with 10 positions matching TRBD2. Unmatched junction bases numbered 10, after V lost 8 bases and J lost 6 bases. The CDR3 extends over 14 amino acids. The germline CDR1 and CDR2 sequences are MNHNS and SASEGT.

The rearrangement links TRBV29-1 to TRBJ1-2; TRBD1 matches 7 bases. This CDR3 is 12 amino acids long. V shed 5 bases and J 2 bases; nucleotides not matched to a gene: 2. Germline V gives CDR1 SQVTM, CDR2 ANQGSEA. CDR3 loop: CSVKTGNYGYTF. CDR3 DNA: TGCAGCGTTAAGACAGGGAACTATGGCTACACCTTC.

In this sample, this clone turned up a few times. This chain uses TRBV25-1 with TRBJ1-4, with 12 bases identical to TRBD1. Trimming at V came to 5 bases and at J to 8 bases, leaving 6 bases not matched to a gene. Germline-derived CDR1 and CDR2 are MGHDK and SYGVNS. CDR3 length equals 15 residues. CDR3 in DNA: TGTGCCAGCAGTCGACCCGGGACAGGGGGCGAAAAACTGTTTTTT. Translating gives CASSRPGTGGEKLFF.

This clone showed up just a few times. The V and J genes are TRBV30 and TRBJ1-6, with D possibly TRBD1 on 5 matching bases. Germline V CDR1 and CDR2: GTSNPN, SVGIG (reference sequence). CDR3 length equals 13 residues. Trimming pared 4 bases from V and 10 bases from J, leaving 14 bases between. The CDR3 here is CAWTQDRGSPLHF. CDR3 in DNA: TGTGCCTGGACCCAGGACCGGGGGTCACCCCTCCACTTT.

This clone is categorized as medium-sized. CDR3 amino acids: CASSPLDSYGYTF. The CDR3 bases are TGTGCCAGCAGCCCGTTGGACAGTTATGGCTACACCTTC. The chain has TRBV14 and TRBJ1-2; perhaps TRBD1 as D (6 bases). The germline V and J ends were trimmed by 4 bases and 5 bases, with 11 bases remaining between them. In germline, CDR1 is SGHDN, CDR2 FVKESK. This CDR3 comprises 13 residues.

This clone occurred many times. V usage is TRBV14 and J usage is TRBJ2-7; D is ambiguous. Germline V lookup: CDR1 SGHDN, CDR2 FVKESK. The CDR3 has 11 amino acids. The V end was cut by 5 bases, the J end by 3 bases, with 5 bases between. DNA for the CDR3: TGTGCCAGCAGCGCGGTCTACGAGCAGTACTTC. Translating it yields CASSAVYEQYF.